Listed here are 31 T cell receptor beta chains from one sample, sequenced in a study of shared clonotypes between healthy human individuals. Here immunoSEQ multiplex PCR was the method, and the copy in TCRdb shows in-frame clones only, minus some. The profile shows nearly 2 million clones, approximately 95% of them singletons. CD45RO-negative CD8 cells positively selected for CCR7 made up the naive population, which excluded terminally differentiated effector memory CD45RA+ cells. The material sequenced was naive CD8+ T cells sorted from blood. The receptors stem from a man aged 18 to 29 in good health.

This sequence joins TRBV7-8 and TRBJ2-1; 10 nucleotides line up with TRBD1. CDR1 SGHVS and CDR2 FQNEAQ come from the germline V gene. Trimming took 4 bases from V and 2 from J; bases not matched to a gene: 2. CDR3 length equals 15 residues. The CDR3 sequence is CASSSTGGAYNEQFF. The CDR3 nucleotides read TGTGCCAGCAGCTCGACAGGGGGCGCCTACAATGAGCAGTTCTTC. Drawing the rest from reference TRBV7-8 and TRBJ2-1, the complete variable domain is GAGVSQSPRYKVAKRGQDVALRCDPISGHVSLFWYQQALGQGPEFLTYFQNEAQLDKSGLPSDRFFAERPEGSVSTLKIQRTQQEDSAVYLCASSSTGGAYNEQFFGPGTRLTVL.

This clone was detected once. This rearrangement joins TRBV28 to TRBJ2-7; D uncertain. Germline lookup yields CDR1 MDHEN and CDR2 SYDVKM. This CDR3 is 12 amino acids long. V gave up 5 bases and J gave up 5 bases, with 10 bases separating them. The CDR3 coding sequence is TGTGCCAGCAGTCCCCAGTACCACGAGCAGTACTTC. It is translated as CASSPQYHEQYF.

In DNA form, the CDR3 reads TGCAGCGTCAATGGACAGGGCAGCGAGCAGTACTTC. Translating it yields CSVNGQGSEQYF. This chain links TRBV29-1 with TRBJ2-7, with 8 bases identical to TRBD1. V was pared by 6 bases and J by 6 bases, with 7 bases of the junction left unmatched. The CDR3 has 12 amino acids. Germline V CDR1 and CDR2: SQVTM, ANQGSEA.

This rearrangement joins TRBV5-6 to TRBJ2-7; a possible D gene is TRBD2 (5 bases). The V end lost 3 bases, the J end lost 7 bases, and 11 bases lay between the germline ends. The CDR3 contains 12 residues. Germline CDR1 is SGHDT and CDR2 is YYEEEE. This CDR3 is CASSSLGGEQYF. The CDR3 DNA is TGTGCCAGCAGCTCCCTAGGAGGTGAGCAGTACTTC.

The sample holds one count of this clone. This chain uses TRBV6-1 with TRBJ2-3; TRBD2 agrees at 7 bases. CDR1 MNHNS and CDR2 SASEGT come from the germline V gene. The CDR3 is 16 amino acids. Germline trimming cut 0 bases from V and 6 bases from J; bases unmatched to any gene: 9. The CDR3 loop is CASSEAMGLPRDTQYF. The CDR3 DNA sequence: TGTGCCAGCAGTGAAGCTATGGGACTACCCAGGGATACGCAGTATTTT.

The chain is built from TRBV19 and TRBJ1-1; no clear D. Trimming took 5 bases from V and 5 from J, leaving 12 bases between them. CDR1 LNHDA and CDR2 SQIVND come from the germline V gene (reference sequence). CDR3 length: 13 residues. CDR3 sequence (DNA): TGTGCCAGTAGTTGGGTTGTCCAGACTGAAGCTTTCTTT. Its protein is CASSWVVQTEAFF.

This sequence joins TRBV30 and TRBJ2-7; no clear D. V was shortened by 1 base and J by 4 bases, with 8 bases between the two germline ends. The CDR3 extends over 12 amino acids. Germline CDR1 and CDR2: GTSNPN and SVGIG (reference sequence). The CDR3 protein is CAWSAVGYEQYF. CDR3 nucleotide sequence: TGTGCCTGGAGTGCCGTCGGGTACGAGCAGTACTTC.

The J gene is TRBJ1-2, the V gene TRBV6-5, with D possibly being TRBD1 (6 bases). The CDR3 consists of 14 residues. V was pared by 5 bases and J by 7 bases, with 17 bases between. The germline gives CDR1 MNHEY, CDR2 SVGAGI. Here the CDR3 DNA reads TGTGCCAGCAGTCACACGCCGACAGGCGGTGGCTACACCTTC. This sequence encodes CASSHTPTGGGYTF.

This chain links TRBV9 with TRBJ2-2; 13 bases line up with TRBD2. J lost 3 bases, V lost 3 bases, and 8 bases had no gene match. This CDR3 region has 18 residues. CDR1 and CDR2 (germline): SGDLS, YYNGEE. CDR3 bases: TGTGCCAGCAGCGATCGACTAGCGGGAGGAGTGGACACCGGGGAGCTGTTTTTT. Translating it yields CASSDRLAGGVDTGELFF.

CDR3 nucleotide sequence: TGTGCCAGCAGTTTGACTGACACCGGGGAGCTGTTTTTT. Its translation: CASSLTDTGELFF. V and J are TRBV28 and TRBJ2-2; no clear D. V shed 3 bases and J shed 3 bases, with 5 bases lying between them. The CDR3 extends over 13 amino acids. The germline gives CDR1 MDHEN, CDR2 SYDVKM.

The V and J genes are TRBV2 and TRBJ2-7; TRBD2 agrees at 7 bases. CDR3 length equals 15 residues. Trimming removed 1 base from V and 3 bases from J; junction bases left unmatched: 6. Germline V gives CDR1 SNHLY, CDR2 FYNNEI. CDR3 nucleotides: TGTGCCAGCAGTGAAGGCAGGGAGGGATACTACGAGCAGTACTTC. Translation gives CASSEGREGYYEQYF.

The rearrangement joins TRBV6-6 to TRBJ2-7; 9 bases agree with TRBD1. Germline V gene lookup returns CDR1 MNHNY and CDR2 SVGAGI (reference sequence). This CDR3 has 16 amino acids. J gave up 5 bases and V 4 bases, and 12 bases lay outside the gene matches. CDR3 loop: CASSFMTGGDRNEQYF. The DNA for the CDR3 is TGTGCCAGCAGTTTTATGACAGGGGGAGATAGGAACGAGCAGTACTTC.

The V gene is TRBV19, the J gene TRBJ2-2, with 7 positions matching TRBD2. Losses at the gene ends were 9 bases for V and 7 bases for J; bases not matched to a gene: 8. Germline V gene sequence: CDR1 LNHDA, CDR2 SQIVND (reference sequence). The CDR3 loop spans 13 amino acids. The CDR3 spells CASRGGSSGELFF. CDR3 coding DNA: TGTGCCAGCCGTGGCGGGAGTAGCGGGGAGCTGTTTTTT.

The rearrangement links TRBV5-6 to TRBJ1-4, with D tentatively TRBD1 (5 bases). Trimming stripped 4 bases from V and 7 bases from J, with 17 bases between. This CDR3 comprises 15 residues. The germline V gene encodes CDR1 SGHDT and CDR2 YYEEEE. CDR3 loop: CASSHIMGGGEKLFF. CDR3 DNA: TGTGCCAGCAGCCATATAATGGGGGGAGGTGAAAAACTGTTTTTT.

CDR3 nucleotide sequence: TGTGCCAGCAGGGTGTTTACAGGTCCCTACGAGCAGTACTTC. This gives the protein CASRVFTGPYEQYF. The chain employs TRBV27 and TRBJ2-7, with a possible D match to TRBD1 (5 bases). The germline V gene encodes CDR1 MNHEY and CDR2 SMNVEV (reference sequence). The CDR3 consists of 14 residues. V gave up 6 bases and J gave up 2 bases, with 14 bases separating them.

The CDR3 protein is CASSHYSSGYEQYF. CDR3 coding DNA: TGCGCCAGCAGCCATTATTCGTCGGGTTACGAGCAGTACTTC. V and J are TRBV4-3 and TRBJ2-7; D gene ambiguous. CDR1 and CDR2 (germline): LGHNA, YSLEER. Trimming stripped 3 bases from V and 4 bases from J, with 13 bases between. The CDR3 loop spans 14 amino acids.

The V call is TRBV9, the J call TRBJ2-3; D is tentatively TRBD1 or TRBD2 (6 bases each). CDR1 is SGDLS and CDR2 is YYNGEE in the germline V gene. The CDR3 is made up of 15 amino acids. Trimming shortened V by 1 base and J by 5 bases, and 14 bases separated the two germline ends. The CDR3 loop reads CASSVYGGRGDTQYF. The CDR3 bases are TGTGCCAGCAGCGTATACGGGGGCCGGGGAGATACGCAGTATTTT.

The chain's CDR3 is CSARETGELFF. The CDR3 region has the DNA TGCAGTGCTAGAGAGACCGGGGAGCTGTTTTTT. V usage is TRBV20-1 and J usage is TRBJ2-2; D is undetermined. CDR1 is DFQATT, CDR2 SNEGSKA, per germline (reference sequence). The length of the CDR3 is 11 residues. The ends were cut back, 0 bases at V and 5 bases at J, with 1 base in the middle.

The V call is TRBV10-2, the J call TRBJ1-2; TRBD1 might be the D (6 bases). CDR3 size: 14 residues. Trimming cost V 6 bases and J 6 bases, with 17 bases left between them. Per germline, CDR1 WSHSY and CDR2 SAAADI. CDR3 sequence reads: CASSAYRELHGYTF. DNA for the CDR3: TGCGCCAGCAGCGCCTACAGGGAACTCCATGGCTACACCTTC.

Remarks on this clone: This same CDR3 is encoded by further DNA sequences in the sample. The CDR3 DNA follows: TGTGCCAGCAGCTTAGCGGGGGGCCAAGAGACCCAGTACTTC. Its translation is CASSLAGGQETQYF. This chain links TRBV11-2 with TRBJ2-5, with 7 bases identical to TRBD2. Losses at the gene ends were 1 base for V and 1 base for J; bases not matched to a gene: 0. The germline V gene has CDR1 SGHAT and CDR2 FQNNGV. CDR3 size: 14 residues.

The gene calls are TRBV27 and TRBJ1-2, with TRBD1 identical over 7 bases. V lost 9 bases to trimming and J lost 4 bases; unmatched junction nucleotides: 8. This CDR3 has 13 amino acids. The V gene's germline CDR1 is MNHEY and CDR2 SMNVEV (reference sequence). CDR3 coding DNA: TGTGCCAGTTCAGGGGGGAGTGGCTATGGCTACACCTTC. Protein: CASSGGSGYGYTF.

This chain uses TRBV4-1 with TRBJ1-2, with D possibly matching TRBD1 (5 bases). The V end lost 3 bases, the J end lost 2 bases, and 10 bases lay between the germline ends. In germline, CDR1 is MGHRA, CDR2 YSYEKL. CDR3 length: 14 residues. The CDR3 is CASSQKTENYGYTF. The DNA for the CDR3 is TGCGCCAGCAGCCAGAAGACAGAGAACTATGGCTACACCTTC.

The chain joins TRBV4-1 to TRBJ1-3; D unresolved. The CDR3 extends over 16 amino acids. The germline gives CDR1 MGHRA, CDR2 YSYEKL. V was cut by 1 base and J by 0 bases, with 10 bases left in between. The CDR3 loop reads CASSQGAQSSGNTIYF. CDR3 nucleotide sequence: TGCGCCAGCAGCCAAGGGGCACAGAGCTCTGGAAACACCATATATTTT.

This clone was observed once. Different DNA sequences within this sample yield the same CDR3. CDR3 coding DNA: TGTGCCAGCAGCCCCGGGACTAGCGGCTCCTACGAGCAGTACTTC. This codes for CASSPGTSGSYEQYF. V gene TRBV7-6 combines with J gene TRBJ2-7; TRBD2 agrees at 11 bases. The CDR3 has 15 residues. Germline-derived CDR1 and CDR2 are SGHVS and FNYEAQ. The V gene end was trimmed by 5 bases and the J gene end by 0 bases; junction bases not matched to a gene: 3.

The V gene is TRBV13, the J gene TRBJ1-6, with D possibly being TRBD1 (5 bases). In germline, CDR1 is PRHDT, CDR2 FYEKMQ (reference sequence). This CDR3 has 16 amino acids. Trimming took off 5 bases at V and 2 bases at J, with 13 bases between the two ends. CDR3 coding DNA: TGTGCCAGCAGCGAGCAGGGTTTCGCCTATAATTCACCCCTCCACTTT. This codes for CASSEQGFAYNSPLHF.

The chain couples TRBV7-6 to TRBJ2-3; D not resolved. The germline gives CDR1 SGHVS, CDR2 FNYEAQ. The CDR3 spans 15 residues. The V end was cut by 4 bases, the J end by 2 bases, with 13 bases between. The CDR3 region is CASSSPAENTDTQYF. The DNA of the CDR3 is TGTGCCAGCAGCTCCCCGGCGGAGAACACAGATACGCAGTATTTT.

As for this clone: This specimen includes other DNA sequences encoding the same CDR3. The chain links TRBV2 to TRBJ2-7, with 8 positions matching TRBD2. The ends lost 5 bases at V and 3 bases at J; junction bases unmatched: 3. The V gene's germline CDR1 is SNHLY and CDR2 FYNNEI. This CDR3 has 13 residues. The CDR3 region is CASSPGTSYEQYF. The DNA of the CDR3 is TGTGCCAGCAGTCCCGGGACTAGCTACGAGCAGTACTTC.

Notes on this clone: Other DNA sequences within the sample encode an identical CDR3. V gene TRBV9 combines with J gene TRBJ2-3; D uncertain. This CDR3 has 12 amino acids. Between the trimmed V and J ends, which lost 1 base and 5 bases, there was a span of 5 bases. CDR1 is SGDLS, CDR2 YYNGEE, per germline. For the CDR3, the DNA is TGTGCCAGCAGCGTAAGTGGAGATACGCAGTATTTT. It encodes CASSVSGDTQYF.

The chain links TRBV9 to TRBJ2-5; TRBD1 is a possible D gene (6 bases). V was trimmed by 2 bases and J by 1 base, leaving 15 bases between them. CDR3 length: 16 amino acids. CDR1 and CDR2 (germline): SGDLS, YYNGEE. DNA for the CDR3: TGTGCCAGCAGCGTGAGTGCTACAGGGTCCCAAGAGACCCAGTACTTC. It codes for CASSVSATGSQETQYF.

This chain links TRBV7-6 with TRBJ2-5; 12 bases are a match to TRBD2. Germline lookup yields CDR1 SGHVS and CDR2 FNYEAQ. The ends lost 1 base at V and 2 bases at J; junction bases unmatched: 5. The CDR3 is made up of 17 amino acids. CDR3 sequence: CASSLEPSGGVQETQYF. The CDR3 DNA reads TGTGCCAGCAGCTTAGAGCCTAGCGGGGGGGTACAAGAGACCCAGTACTTC. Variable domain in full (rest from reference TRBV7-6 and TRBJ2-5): GAGVSQSPRYKVTKRGQDVALRCDPISGHVSLYWYRQALGQGPEFLTYFNYEAQQDKSGLPNDRFSAERPEGSISTLTIQRTEQRDSAMYRCASSLEPSGGVQETQYFGPGTRLLVL.

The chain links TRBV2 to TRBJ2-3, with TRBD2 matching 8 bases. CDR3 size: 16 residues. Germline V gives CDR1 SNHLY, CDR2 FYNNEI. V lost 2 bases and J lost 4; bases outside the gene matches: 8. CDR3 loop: CASSETSGSAADTQYF. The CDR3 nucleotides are TGTGCCAGCAGTGAAACGAGCGGGAGTGCTGCAGATACGCAGTATTTT.